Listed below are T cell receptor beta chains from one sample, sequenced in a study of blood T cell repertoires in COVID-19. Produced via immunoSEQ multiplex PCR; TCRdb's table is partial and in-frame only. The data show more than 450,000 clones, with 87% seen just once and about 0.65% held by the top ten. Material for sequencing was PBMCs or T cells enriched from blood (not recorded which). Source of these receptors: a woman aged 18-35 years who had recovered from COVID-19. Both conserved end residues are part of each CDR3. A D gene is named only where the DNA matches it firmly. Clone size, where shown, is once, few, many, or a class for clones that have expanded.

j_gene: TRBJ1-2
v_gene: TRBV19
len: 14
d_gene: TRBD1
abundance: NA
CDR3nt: TGTGCCAGTAGTAACCCCGGGACAGTTGGTGGCTACACCTTC
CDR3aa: CASSNPGTVGGYTF

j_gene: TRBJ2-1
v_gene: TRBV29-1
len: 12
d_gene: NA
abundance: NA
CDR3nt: TGCAGCGTTGAAGATCTGAGACCGACTAGGTTCTTC
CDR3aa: CSVEDLRPTRFF

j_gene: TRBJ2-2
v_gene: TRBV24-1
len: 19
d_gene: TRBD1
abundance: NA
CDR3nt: TGTGCCACCGCAAAAACCGGGACAGGGGGCTATCCAGGTAGCGGGGAGCTGTTTTTT
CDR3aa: CATAKTGTGGYPGSGELFF

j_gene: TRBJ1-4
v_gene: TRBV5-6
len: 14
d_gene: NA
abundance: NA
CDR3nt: TGTGCCAGCAGCCCCCCAGGGGAGGGTGAAAAACTGTTTTTT
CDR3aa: CASSPPGEGEKLFF

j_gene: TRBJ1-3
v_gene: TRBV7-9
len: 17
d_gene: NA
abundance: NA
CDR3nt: TGTGCCAGCAGCCCCCCCCTGACAGGCTCCTCTGGAAACACCATATATTTT
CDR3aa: CASSPPLTGSSGNTIYF

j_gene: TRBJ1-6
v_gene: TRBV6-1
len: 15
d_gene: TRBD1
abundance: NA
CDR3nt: TGTGCCAGCAGTGAGCCAGACAGGGGGTCTACACCCCTCCACTTT
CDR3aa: CASSEPDRGSTPLHF

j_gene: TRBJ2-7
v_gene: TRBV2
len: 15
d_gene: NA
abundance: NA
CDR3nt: TGTGCCAGCGCGTCAAGGGAGCCTTCGGCACACGAGCAGTACTTC
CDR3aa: CASASREPSAHEQYF

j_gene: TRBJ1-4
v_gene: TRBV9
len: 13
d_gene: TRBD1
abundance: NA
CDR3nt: TGTGCCAGCAGCCAACAAACCGACAGGGGTCCTCATTTT
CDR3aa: CASSQQTDRGPHF

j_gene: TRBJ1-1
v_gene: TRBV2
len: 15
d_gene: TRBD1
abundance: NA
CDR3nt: TGTGCCAGCAGTGTCAATACAGGGGCGAGCACTGAAGCTTTCTTT
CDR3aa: CASSVNTGASTEAFF

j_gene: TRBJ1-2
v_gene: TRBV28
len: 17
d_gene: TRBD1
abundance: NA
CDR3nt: TGTGCCAGCAGTTTCGCCAACGACAGGGGGCGCGGCGACGGCTACACCTTC
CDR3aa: CASSFANDRGRGDGYTF

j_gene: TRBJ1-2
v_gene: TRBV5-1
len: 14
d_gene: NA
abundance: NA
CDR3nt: TGCGCCAGCAGCCCTCCGGACAGTTCGGGTGGCTACACCTTC
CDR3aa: CASSPPDSSGGYTF

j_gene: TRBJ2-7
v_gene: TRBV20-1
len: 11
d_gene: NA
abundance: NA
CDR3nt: TGCAGTGCCCACCAGGCCTACGAGCAGTACTTC
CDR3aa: CSAHQAYEQYF

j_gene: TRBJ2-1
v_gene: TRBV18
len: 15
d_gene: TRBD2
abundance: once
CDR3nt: TGTGCCAGCTCACCATCGGCTAGCGGGGGGAATGAGCAGTTCTTC
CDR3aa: CASSPSASGGNEQFF

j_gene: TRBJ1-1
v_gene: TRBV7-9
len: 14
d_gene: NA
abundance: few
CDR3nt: TGTGCCAGCAGCTCACAGGGAGAGGACACTGAAGCTTTCTTT
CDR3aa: CASSSQGEDTEAFF

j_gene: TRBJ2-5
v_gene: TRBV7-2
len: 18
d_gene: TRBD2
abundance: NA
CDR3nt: TGTGCCAGCAGCTTAGCACCGGGGGGGGGCGCGTATGTAGAGACCCAGTACTTC
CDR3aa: CASSLAPGGGAYVETQYF

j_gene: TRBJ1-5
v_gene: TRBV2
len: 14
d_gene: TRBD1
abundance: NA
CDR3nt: TGTGCCAGCAGCCGGACAGGGGAGGGTCAGCCCCAGCATTTT
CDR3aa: CASSRTGEGQPQHF

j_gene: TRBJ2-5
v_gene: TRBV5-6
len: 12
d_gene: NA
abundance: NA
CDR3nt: TGTGCCAGCAGCTCACTCTCGGAGACCCAGTACTTC
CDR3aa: CASSSLSETQYF

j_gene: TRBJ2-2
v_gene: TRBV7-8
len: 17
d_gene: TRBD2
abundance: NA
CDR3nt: TGTGCCAGCAAGAAGTCACTTGGCGGGGGGCGCACCGGGGAGCTGTTTTTT
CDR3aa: CASKKSLGGGRTGELFF

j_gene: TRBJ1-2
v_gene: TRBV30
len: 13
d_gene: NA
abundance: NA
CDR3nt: TGTGCCTGGAGTGGACAGGAGGTAGCTGGCTACACCTTC
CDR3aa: CAWSGQEVAGYTF

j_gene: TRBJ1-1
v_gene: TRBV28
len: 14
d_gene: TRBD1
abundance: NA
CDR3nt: TGTGCCAGCGGGCTCACAGGGGAATTCACTGAAGCTTTCTTT
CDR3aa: CASGLTGEFTEAFF

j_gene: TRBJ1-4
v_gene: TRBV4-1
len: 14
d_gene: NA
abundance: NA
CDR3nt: TGCGCCAGCAGCCCAGCTCCAACTACAGAAAAACTGTTTTTT
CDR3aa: CASSPAPTTEKLFF

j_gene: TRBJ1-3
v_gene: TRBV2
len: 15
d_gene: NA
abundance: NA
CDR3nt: TGTGCCAGCAGTGCTCTCGGGGAGATCGGAAACACCATATATTTT
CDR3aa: CASSALGEIGNTIYF

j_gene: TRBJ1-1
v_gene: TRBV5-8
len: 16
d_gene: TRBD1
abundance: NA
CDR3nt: TGTGCCAGCAGCTTTATTTCCGGGACAGGGTTAACTGAAGCTTTCTTT
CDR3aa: CASSFISGTGLTEAFF

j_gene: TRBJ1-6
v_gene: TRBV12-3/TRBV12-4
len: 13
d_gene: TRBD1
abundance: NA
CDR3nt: TGTGCCAGCAGCCGACAGGGAAATTCACCCCTCCACTTT
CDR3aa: CASSRQGNSPLHF

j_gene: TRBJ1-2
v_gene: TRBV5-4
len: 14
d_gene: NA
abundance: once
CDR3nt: TGTGCCAGCAGCTTTGAATCAGGAGGGAATGGCTACACCTTC
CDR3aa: CASSFESGGNGYTF

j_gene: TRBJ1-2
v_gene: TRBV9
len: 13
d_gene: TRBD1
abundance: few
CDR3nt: TGTGCCAGCAGCGCCGGGACAGGTTATGGCTACACCTTC
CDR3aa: CASSAGTGYGYTF

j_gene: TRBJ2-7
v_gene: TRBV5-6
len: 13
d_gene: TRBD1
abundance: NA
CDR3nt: TGTGCCAGCAGTTCCGACAGGGGGGGCGAGCAGTACTTC
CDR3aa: CASSSDRGGEQYF